The next 5 T cell receptor beta chains were all read from a single sample in a study of molecular identifiers for immune sequencing clone quantification. Each CDR3 protein gets one entry after TCRdb re-called the PCR reads with MiXCR. Of tens of thousands of distinct CDR3 sequences listed, 17% are singletons. The sample was naive CD8+ T cells from blood, with Jurkat cell RNA spiked in. The subset was: FACS-sorted CD8+CD4-CCR7+CD45RA+ naive T cells. These receptors were taken from a human donor in good health. Some libraries in this study had Jurkat cell RNA spiked in.

This clonotype was recorded at least ten times. This rearrangement joins TRBV28 to TRBJ1-5; TRBD1 matches at 8 bases. This CDR3 spans 17 amino acids. After removal of 3 bases from V and 0 bases from J, the junction contained 7 bases not matched to a gene. Germline values: CDR1 MDHEN, CDR2 SYDVKM. In DNA form, the CDR3 reads TGTGCCAGCAGTTTTCGACAGGGGCTAATTAGCAATCAGCCCCAGCATTTT. Translated, it gives CASSFRQGLISNQPQHF.

This clonotype was observed many times. The chain carries TRBV20-1 and TRBJ1-1; D is undetermined. CDR1 is DFQATT and CDR2 is SNEGSKA in the germline V gene (reference sequence). Trimming removed 0 bases from V and 3 bases from J, with 8 bases in between. The CDR3 runs 13 residues. The CDR3 DNA reads TGCAGTGCTAGAGAGAGGTGGGACACTGAAGCTTTCTTT. It codes for CSARERWDTEAFF.

This clonotype was seen repeatedly, ten times or more. The rearrangement joins TRBV2 to TRBJ2-1; D is uncertain. V was trimmed by 6 bases and J by 7 bases, leaving 13 bases between them. CDR1 is SNHLY, CDR2 FYNNEI, per germline. This CDR3 contains 13 residues. The chain's CDR3 is CASRRPSENEQFF. For the CDR3, the DNA is TGTGCCAGCAGACGACCCTCCGAGAATGAGCAGTTCTTC.

In this sample, this clonotype turned up many times. The gene calls are TRBV4-1 and TRBJ1-5; the D is unclear. Trimming stripped 0 bases from V and 7 bases from J, with 7 bases between. CDR1 and CDR2 (germline): MGHRA, YSYEKL. The CDR3 covers 13 residues. CDR3 DNA: TGCGCCAGCAGCCAAGAACCCCGCCAGCCCCAGCATTTT. This codes for CASSQEPRQPQHF.

Ten or more counts support this clonotype. CDR3 sequence: CASSRRTGTAYEQYF. CDR3 DNA: TGTGCCAGCAGCCGACGGACAGGGACTGCTTACGAGCAGTACTTC. The chain has TRBV5-6 and TRBJ2-7, with 8 bases fitting TRBD1. The CDR3 spans 15 residues. Germline assignment: CDR1 SGHDT and CDR2 YYEEEE. Trimming cost V 4 bases and J 4 bases; bases outside gene matches: 10.